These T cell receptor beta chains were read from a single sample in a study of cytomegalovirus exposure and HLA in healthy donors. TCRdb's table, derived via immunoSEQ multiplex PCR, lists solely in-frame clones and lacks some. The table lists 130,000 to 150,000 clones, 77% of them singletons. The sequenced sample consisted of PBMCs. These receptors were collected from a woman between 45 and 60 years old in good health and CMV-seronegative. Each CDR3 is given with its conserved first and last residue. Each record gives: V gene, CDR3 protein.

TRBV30 CAWSVQANYGYTF
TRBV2 CASSGDSHYGYTF
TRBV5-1 CASSLEAGLPHSTQYF
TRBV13 CASSLWGPGNEQFF
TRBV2 CASHRGNTEAFF
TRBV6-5 CASSSNTGELFF
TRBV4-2 CASSQTSGFGNTIYF
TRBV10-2 CASSEAKSEAFF
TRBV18 CASSRLAGVDTQYF
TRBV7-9 CASSWAGLAGDYNEQFF
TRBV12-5 CASGLGTGPRELFF
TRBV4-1 CASSHQRLTGPNYGYTF
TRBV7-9 CASSFDAGQGYGYTF
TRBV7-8 CASSPGTRNTEAFF
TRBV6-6 CASSYSRRGNTGELFF
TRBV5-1 CASSLDGMNTEAFF
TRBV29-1 CSVSNTEAFF
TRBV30 CAWSVVRMETQYF
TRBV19 CASSIGFRTTYGYTF
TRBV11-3 CASSAREVMRTGELFF
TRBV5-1 CASSLGAYEQYF
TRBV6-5 CASSPGQGSYNEQFF
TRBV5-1 CASSSTSGAYEQYF
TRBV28 CASSDLTGGSSEKLFF
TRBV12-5 CASGPPQGWAEAFF
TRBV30 CAWSAGNYGYTF
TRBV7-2 CASSRGTGETQYF
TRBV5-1 CASSLISQNTEAFF
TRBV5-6 CASSSRTGANYGYTF
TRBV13 CASSLFPRGEKLFF
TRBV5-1 CASSSRQGENTEAFF
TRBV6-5 CASSFWEETQYF
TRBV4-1 CASSQELAGGLSTDTQYF
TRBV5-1 CASSLDVQRGEETQYF
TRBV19 CASSIDRASEKLFF
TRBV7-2 CASSFGTAYNSPLHF
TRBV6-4 CASSEQQGTDTQYF